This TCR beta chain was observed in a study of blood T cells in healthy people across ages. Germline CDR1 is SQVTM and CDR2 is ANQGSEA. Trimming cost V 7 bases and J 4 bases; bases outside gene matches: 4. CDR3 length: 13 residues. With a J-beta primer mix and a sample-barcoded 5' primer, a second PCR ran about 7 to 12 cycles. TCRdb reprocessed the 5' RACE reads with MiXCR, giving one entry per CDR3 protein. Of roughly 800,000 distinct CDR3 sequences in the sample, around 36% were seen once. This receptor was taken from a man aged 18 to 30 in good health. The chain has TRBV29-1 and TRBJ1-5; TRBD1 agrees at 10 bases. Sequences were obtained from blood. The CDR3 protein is CSGGQGSNQPQHF. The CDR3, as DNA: TGCAGCGGGGGACAGGGGAGTAATCAGCCCCAGCATTTT.